The 9 T cell receptor beta chains below all came from one sample that was sequenced in a study of blood T cell repertoires in COVID-19. Method: immunoSEQ multiplex PCR; TCRdb's copy keeps in-frame clones and lacks some. The sample holds some 310,000 clones, roughly 90% seen once. Sequences were obtained from peripheral blood. These receptors were obtained from a woman in her 30s with COVID-19, enrolled during active disease.

In this sample, this clone turned up once. The J gene is TRBJ2-7, the V gene TRBV19; 9 bases align to TRBD1. V was pared by 4 bases and J by 6 bases, with 10 bases of the junction left unmatched. Germline lookup yields CDR1 LNHDA and CDR2 SQIVND (reference sequence). This CDR3 is built from 15 residues. This CDR3 reads CASSTLGQGWSEQYF. The CDR3 DNA reads TGTGCCAGTAGTACCTTAGGACAGGGGTGGAGCGAGCAGTACTTC.

The rearrangement links TRBV20-1 to TRBJ1-4, with D hard to call. This CDR3 spans 11 amino acids. Germline V gene sequence: CDR1 DFQATT, CDR2 SNEGSKA (reference sequence). Trimming cost V 6 bases and J 8 bases, with 10 bases left between them. This CDR3 reads CSATDGEKLFF. Written as DNA, the CDR3 is TGCAGTGCGACCGACGGGGAAAAACTGTTTTTT.

V is TRBV5-5 and J is TRBJ1-2; no firm D call. Germline V gene data show CDR1 as SGHKS and CDR2 as YYEKEE (reference sequence). The CDR3 consists of 13 residues. Between the trimmed V and J ends, which lost 1 base and 7 bases, there was a span of 11 bases. DNA for the CDR3: TGTGCCAGCAGCTTGTTGAGGGTCGGTGGCTACACCTTC. This gives the protein CASSLLRVGGYTF. Looking up the rest from reference TRBV5-5 and TRBJ1-2 gives the full variable domain: DAGVTQSPTHLIKTRGQQVTLRCSPISGHKSVSWYQQVLGQGPQFIFQYYEKEERGRGNFPDRFSARQFPNYSSELNVNALLLGDSALYLCASSLLRVGGYTFGSGTRLTVV.

The rearrangement uses TRBV12-3 or TRBV12-4 and TRBJ2-1; no clear D gene. Trimming pared 2 bases from V and 8 bases from J, leaving 7 bases between. The CDR3 consists of 12 residues. CDR3 in amino acids: CASSLRVHEQFF. CDR3 nucleotide sequence: TGTGCCAGCAGTTTACGGGTACATGAGCAGTTCTTC.

The chain has TRBV5-4 and TRBJ2-5, with 10 nucleotides matching TRBD2. Germline V lookup: CDR1 SGHNT, CDR2 YYREEE (reference sequence). V gave up 4 bases and J gave up 1 base; unmatched junction bases: 4. The CDR3 is 15 residues long. The CDR3 bases are TGTGCCAGCAGCGGGGGACTAGCGACCCAAGAGACCCAGTACTTC. As protein: CASSGGLATQETQYF. The full variable domain, in which reference TRBV5-4 and TRBJ2-5 provide the parts outside the CDR3, is ETGVTQSPTHLIKTRGQQVTLRCSSQSGHNTVSWYQQALGQGPQFIFQYYREEENGRGNFPPRFSGLQFPNYSSELNVNALELDDSALYLCASSGGLATQETQYFGPGTRLLVL.

CDR3 DNA: TGTGCCAGCAGCTTAAATCCGGGACAGTCCTATGGCTACACCTTC. This encodes CASSLNPGQSYGYTF. The chain links TRBV7-9 to TRBJ1-2; 7 positions agree with TRBD1. Germline CDR1 reads SEHNR; CDR2 reads FQNEAQ (reference sequence). J was trimmed by 4 bases and V by 2 bases; bases with no gene match: 7. The CDR3 is made up of 15 amino acids. Together with reference TRBV7-9 and TRBJ1-2, the CDR3 gives the full variable domain: DTGVSQNPRHKITKRGQNVTFRCDPISEHNRLYWYRQTLGQGPEFLTYFQNEAQLEKSRLLSDRFSAERPKGSFSTLEIQRTEQGDSAMYLCASSLNPGQSYGYTFGSGTRLTVV.

This chain links TRBV25-1 with TRBJ2-3; D gene uncertain. The germline V gene has CDR1 MGHDK and CDR2 SYGVNS. This CDR3 is 14 amino acids long. The V gene lost 3 bases and the J gene lost 3 bases, with 10 bases spanning the gap. CDR3 sequence: CASSDLAATDTQYF. CDR3 DNA: TGTGCCAGCAGTGATTTAGCAGCAACAGATACGCAGTATTTT.

The rearrangement joins TRBV19 to TRBJ1-3, with 10 bases that match TRBD1. The CDR3 is 16 amino acids. V lost 5 bases to trimming and J lost 2 bases; unmatched junction nucleotides: 6. CDR1 is LNHDA and CDR2 is SQIVND in the germline V gene (reference sequence). The CDR3 DNA reads as TGTGCCAGTAGTGTTGCTGGGACAGGGGCTGGAAACACCATATATTTT. Protein: CASSVAGTGAGNTIYF.

This clone appeared a few times. V and J are TRBV5-1 and TRBJ2-1; 8 bases are shared with TRBD1. The V and J ends lost 4 bases and 9 bases, in that order; junction bases with no gene match: 9. This CDR3 is built from 14 residues. In germline, CDR1 is SGHRS, CDR2 YFSETQ. CDR3 coding DNA: TGCGCCAGCAGCCGGGGACAGGTCGAGAGTGAGCAGTTCTTC. Protein sequence: CASSRGQVESEQFF. Looking up the rest from reference TRBV5-1 and TRBJ2-1 gives the full variable domain: KAGVTQTPRYLIKTRGQQVTLSCSPISGHRSVSWYQQTPGQGLQFLFEYFSETQRNKGNFPGRFSGRQFSNSRSEMNVSTLELGDSALYLCASSRGQVESEQFFGPGTRLTVL.